Listed below are T cell receptor beta chains from one sample, sequenced in a study of blood T cell repertoires in COVID-19. Generated by immunoSEQ multiplex PCR, the TCRdb table keeps only in-frame clones and is missing some. The top ten hold 8% to 9% of the sample, which has around 150,000 clones, approximately 85% seen once. Sequenced material: peripheral blood. Receptors originate from an older woman with COVID-19, enrolled during active disease. Both conserved end residues are trimmed from each CDR3.

v_call cdr3_length cdr3_aa
TRBV21-1 12 ASYRDRGNYGYT
TRBV3-1/TRBV3-2 13 ASSQDGRGGIEAF
TRBV29-1 12 SAERVANTGELF
TRBV9 12 ASSVVAGVTEAF
TRBV15 11 ATSRRSQETQY
TRBV24-1 11 ATSDFGDNEQF
TRBV9 16 ASSLSRGAKTAGNTIY
TRBV3-1/TRBV3-2 15 ASSQGPGQGRNQPQH
TRBV5-5 15 ASSRGTGHATNEKLF
TRBV7-9 14 ASSLASGDGANVLT
TRBV5-1 13 ASSLVQGPTGELF
TRBV13 11 ASSLAGTDTQY
TRBV3-1/TRBV3-2 13 ASSQQDRPRYGYT
TRBV18 12 ASSPGTGVNIQY
TRBV7-2 14 ASSSRTGNSNQPQH
TRBV7-3 13 ASSPRTGVRTEAF
TRBV6-5 10 ASSFDRTGYT
TRBV5-5 15 ASSLRLAGVTYNEQF
TRBV7-9 12 ASRWQGNTYEQY
TRBV10-2 13 ASSKVQGAQNIQY
TRBV5-1 10 ASSLDQAEAF
TRBV6-2/TRBV6-3 14 ASSYGTGRSIETQY
TRBV10-2 12 ASLGLAGVGELF
TRBV24-1 12 ATSVGGLYNEQF
TRBV19 14 ASSFLPGGPSDTQY
TRBV6-4 12 ASSPRDRGTEAF